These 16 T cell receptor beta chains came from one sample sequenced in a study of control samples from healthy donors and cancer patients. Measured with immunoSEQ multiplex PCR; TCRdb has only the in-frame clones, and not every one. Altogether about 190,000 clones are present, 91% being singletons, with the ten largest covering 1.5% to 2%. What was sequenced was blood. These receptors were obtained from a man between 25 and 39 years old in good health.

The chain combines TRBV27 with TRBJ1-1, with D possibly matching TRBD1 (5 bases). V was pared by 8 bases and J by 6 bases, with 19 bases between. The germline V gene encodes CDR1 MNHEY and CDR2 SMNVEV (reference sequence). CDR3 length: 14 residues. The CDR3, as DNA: TGTGCCAGCTATTCCCTCATCGGGGGTCCTGAAGCTTTCTTT. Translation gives CASYSLIGGPEAFF.

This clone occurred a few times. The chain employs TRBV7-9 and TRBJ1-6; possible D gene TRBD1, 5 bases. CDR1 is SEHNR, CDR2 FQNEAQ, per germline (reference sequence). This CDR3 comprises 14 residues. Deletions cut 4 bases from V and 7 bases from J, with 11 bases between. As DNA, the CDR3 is TGTGCCAGCAGCTCGAACCAGGGAAATTCACCCCTCCACTTT. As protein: CASSSNQGNSPLHF.

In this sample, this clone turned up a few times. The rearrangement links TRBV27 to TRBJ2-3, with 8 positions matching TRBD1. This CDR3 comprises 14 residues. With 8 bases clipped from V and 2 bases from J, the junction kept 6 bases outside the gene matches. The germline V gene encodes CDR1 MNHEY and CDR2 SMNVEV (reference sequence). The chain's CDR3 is CASWTGSPTDTQYF. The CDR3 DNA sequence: TGTGCCAGCTGGACAGGGAGCCCCACAGATACGCAGTATTTT.

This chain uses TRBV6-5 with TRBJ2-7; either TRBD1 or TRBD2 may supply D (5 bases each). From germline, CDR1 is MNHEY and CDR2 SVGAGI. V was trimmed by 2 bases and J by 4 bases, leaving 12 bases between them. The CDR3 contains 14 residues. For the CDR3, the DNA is TGTGCCAGCAGTTACCGGGACCTCGCTTACGAGCAGTACTTC. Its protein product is CASSYRDLAYEQYF.

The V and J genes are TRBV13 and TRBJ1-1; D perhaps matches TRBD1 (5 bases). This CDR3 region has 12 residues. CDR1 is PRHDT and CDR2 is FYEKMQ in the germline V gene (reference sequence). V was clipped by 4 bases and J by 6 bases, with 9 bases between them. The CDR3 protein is CASSSRVPEAFF. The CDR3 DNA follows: TGTGCCAGCAGCTCCAGGGTTCCTGAAGCTTTCTTT.

The CDR3 sequence: CASSSGGGDGTEAFF. For the CDR3, the DNA is TGTGCCAGCAGTTCCGGGGGGGGCGACGGGACTGAAGCTTTCTTT. V gene TRBV6-5 combines with J gene TRBJ1-1; weak D call: TRBD1 (6 bases). The length of the CDR3 is 15 residues. CDR1 and CDR2 (germline): MNHEY, SVGAGI. V lost 4 bases, J lost 5 bases, and 17 bases lay in between.

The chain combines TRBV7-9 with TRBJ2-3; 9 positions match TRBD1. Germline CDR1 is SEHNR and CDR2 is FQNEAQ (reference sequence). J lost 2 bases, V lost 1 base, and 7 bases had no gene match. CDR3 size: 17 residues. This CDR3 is CASSLGLGTGSTDTQYF. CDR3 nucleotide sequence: TGTGCCAGCAGCTTAGGGCTCGGGACAGGGTCCACAGATACGCAGTATTTT. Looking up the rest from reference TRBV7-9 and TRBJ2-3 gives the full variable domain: DTGVSQNPRHKITKRGQNVTFRCDPISEHNRLYWYRQTLGQGPEFLTYFQNEAQLEKSRLLSDRFSAERPKGSFSTLEIQRTEQGDSAMYLCASSLGLGTGSTDTQYFGPGTRLTVL.

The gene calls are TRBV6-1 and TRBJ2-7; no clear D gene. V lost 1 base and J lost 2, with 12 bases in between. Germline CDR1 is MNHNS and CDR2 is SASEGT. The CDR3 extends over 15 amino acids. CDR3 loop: CASSEVAVLTYEQYF. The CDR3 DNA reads TGTGCCAGCAGTGAAGTGGCGGTGTTAACCTACGAGCAGTACTTC.

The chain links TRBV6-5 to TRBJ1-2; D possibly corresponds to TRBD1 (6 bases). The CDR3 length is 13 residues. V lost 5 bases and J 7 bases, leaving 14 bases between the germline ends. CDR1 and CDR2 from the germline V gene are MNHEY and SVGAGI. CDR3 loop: CASSPGARSGYTF. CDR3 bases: TGTGCCAGCAGTCCGGGGGCGCGAAGTGGCTACACCTTC.

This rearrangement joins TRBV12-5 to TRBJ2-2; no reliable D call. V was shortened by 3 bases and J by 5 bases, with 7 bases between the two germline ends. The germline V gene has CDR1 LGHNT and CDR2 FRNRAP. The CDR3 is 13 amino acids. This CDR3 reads CASGLFGTGELFF. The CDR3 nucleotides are TGTGCTAGTGGTTTATTTGGTACCGGGGAGCTGTTTTTT.

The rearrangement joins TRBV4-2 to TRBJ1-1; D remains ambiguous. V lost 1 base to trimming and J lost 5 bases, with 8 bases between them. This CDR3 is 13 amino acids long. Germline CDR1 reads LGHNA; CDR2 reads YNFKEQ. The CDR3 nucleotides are TGTGCCAGCAGCCAAGGGCTGGGGACTGAAGCTTTCTTT. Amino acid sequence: CASSQGLGTEAFF.

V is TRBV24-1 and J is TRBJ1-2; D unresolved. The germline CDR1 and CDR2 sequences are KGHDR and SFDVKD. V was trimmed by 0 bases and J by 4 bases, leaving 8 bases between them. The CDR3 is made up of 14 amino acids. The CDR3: CATSDLDAGYGYTF. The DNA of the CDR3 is TGTGCCACCAGTGATTTGGATGCGGGCTATGGCTACACCTTC.

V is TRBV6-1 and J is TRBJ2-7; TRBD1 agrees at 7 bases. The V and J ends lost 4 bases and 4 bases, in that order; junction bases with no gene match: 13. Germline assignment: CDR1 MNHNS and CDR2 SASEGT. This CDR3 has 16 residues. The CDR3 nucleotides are TGTGCCAGCAGTGGAGATTTTGGACAGGAGCAGTACGAGCAGTACTTC. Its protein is CASSGDFGQEQYEQYF.

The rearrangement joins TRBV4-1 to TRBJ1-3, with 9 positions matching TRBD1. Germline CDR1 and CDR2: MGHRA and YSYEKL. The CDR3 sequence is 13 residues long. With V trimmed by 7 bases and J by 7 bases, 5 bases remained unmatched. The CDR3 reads CASTPGQGNTIYF. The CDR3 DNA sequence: TGCGCCAGCACCCCGGGACAGGGCAACACCATATATTTT.

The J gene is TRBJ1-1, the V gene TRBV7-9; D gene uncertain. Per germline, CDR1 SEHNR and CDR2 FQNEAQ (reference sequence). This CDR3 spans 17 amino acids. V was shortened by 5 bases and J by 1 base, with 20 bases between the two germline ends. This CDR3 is CASSQGRGGSGNTEAFF. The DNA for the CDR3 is TGTGCCAGCAGCCAAGGGCGGGGAGGATCGGGGAACACTGAAGCTTTCTTT.

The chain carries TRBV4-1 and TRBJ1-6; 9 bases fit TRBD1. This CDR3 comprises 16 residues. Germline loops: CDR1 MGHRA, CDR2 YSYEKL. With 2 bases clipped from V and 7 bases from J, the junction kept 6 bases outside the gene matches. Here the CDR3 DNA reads TGCGCCAGCAGCCAACAAGGACAGGGGCAAAATTCACCCCTCCACTTT. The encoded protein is CASSQQGQGQNSPLHF.